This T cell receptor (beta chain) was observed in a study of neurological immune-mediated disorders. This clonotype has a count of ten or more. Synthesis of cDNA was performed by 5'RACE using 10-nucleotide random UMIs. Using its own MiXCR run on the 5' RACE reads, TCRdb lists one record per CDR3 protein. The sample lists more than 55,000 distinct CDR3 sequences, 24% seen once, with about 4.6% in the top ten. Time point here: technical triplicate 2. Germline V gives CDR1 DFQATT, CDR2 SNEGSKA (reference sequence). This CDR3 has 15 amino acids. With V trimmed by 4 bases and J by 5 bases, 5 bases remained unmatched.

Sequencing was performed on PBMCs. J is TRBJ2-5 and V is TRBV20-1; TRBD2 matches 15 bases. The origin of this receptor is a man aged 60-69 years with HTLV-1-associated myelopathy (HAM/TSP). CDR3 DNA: TGCAGTGCTAACGGACTAGCGGGAGGGCCCGAGACCCAGTACTTC. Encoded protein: CSANGLAGGPETQYF.